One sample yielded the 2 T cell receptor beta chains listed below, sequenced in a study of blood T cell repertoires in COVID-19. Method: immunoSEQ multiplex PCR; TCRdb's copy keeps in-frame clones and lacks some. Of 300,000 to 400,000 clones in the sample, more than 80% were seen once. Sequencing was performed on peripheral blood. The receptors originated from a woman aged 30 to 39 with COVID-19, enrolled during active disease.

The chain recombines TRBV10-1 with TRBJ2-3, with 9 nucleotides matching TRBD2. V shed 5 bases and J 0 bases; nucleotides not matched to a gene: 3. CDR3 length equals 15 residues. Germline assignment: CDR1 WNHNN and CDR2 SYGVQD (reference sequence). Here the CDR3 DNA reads TGCGCCAGCAGTAGCGGGAGGCTAAGCACAGATACGCAGTATTTT. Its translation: CASSSGRLSTDTQYF.

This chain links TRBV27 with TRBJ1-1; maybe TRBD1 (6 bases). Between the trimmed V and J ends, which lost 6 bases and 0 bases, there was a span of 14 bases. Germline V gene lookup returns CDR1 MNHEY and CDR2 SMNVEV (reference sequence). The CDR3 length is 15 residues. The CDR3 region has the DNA TGTGCCAGCAGAAGACCTAGGGGGATGAACACTGAAGCTTTCTTT. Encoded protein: CASRRPRGMNTEAFF.